Presented here are 10 T cell receptor beta chains from one specimen sequenced in a study of blood T cell repertoires in COVID-19. Profiling relied on immunoSEQ multiplex PCR, and the TCRdb table lists in-frame clones only, not all of them. Of 92,000 or so clones detected, about two thirds appear once; the ten largest clones hold roughly an eighth. The sample was peripheral blood. The receptors derive from a woman older than 75 with acute or convalescent COVID-19.

The V gene is TRBV6-2 or TRBV6-3, the J gene TRBJ1-5, with 7 bases identical to TRBD1. This CDR3 contains 14 residues. Per germline, CDR1 MNHEY and CDR2 SVGEGT. The J segment lost 3 bases and the V segment lost 6 bases, leaving 5 bases of the junction unmatched. The CDR3 nucleotides are TGTGCCAGCAGCAGGGGACAGCCCAATCAGCCCCAGCATTTT. It translates to CASSRGQPNQPQHF.

This clone was seen once. This chain joins TRBV2 and TRBJ1-2; no clear D. CDR1 is SNHLY and CDR2 is FYNNEI in the germline V gene. The CDR3 is made up of 15 amino acids. V gave up 5 bases and J gave up 7 bases, with 20 bases separating them. The CDR3 DNA reads as TGTGCCAGCAGTCCAGACTCATTTCGCGTGGGTGGCTACACCTTC. This sequence encodes CASSPDSFRVGGYTF.

This chain connects TRBV18 to TRBJ1-1; the D gene is possibly TRBD1 (6 bases). Trimming cost V 1 base and J 1 base, with 10 bases left between them. CDR1 is KGHSH, CDR2 LQKENI, per germline. The CDR3 covers 15 residues. The CDR3 loop is CASSPQGGTNTEAFF. CDR3 in DNA: TGTGCCAGCTCACCACAGGGGGGGACGAACACTGAAGCTTTCTTT.

J is TRBJ1-1 and V is TRBV9; 9 bases map to TRBD1. V dropped 3 bases and J dropped 7; count of bases not matched to a gene: 4. In germline, CDR1 is SGDLS, CDR2 YYNGEE. The CDR3 spans 13 residues. CDR3 in DNA: TGTGCCAGCAGCGGGACAGGGGAAATTGAAGCTTTCTTT. Its translation: CASSGTGEIEAFF.

This clone was recorded once. The genes are TRBV12-5 and TRBJ1-2; D is possibly TRBD1 (5 bases). The germline CDR1 and CDR2 sequences are LGHNT and FRNRAP. This CDR3 contains 12 residues. V lost 4 bases and J 5 bases, leaving 8 bases between the germline ends. The CDR3: CASGSSGYGYTF. In DNA, the CDR3 is TGTGCTAGTGGTTCCTCAGGGTATGGCTACACCTTC.

V and J are TRBV5-1 and TRBJ1-2; D possibly corresponds to TRBD1 (5 bases). With 3 bases removed from V and 7 bases from J, the gap between germline ends came to 16 bases. Germline V lookup: CDR1 SGHRS, CDR2 YFSETQ. CDR3 length: 14 residues. The CDR3 sequence: CASSYASGEAGYTF. The CDR3 bases are TGCGCCAGCAGCTATGCTTCGGGGGAGGCTGGCTACACCTTC. Full variable domain (outside the CDR3, taken from reference TRBV5-1 and TRBJ1-2): KAGVTQTPRYLIKTRGQQVTLSCSPISGHRSVSWYQQTPGQGLQFLFEYFSETQRNKGNFPGRFSGRQFSNSRSEMNVSTLELGDSALYLCASSYASGEAGYTFGSGTRLTVV.

The V and J genes are TRBV6-6 and TRBJ1-3; D not resolved. The V end was cut by 5 bases, the J end by 0 bases, with 5 bases between. CDR1 and CDR2 (germline): MNHNY, SVGAGI (reference sequence). This CDR3 is built from 13 residues. The CDR3 DNA reads TGTGCCAGCAGTCTCCACTCTGGAAACACCATATATTTT. It codes for CASSLHSGNTIYF.

This chain uses TRBV7-3 with TRBJ1-1, with D hard to call. Germline loops: CDR1 SGHTA, CDR2 FQGTGA. Trimming pared 3 bases from V and 0 bases from J, leaving 8 bases between. The CDR3 runs to 14 residues. Written as DNA, the CDR3 is TGTGCCAGCAGCTTTCAGGCATTGAACACTGAAGCTTTCTTT. Protein product: CASSFQALNTEAFF.

The J gene is TRBJ1-2, the V gene TRBV5-1; TRBD1 is a possible D gene (5 bases). Germline V gene data show CDR1 as SGHRS and CDR2 as YFSETQ. V lost 2 bases, J lost 8 bases, and 25 bases lay in between. CDR3 size: 17 residues. The CDR3 spells CASSLAYLPTGALGYTF. CDR3 DNA: TGCGCCAGCAGCTTAGCCTACCTCCCAACAGGAGCCTTGGGCTACACCTTC.

This sequence joins TRBV10-3 and TRBJ1-4; 12 bases line up with TRBD1. Germline CDR1 reads ENHRY; CDR2 reads SYGVKD. CDR3 length: 15 residues. V trimming: 3 bases; J trimming: 8 bases; junction bases outside the gene matches: 4. The CDR3 loop is CAISDRGTGGEKLFF. CDR3 nucleotides: TGTGCCATCAGTGATCGGGGGACAGGGGGCGAAAAACTGTTTTTT.